The present entry profiles one T cell receptor beta chain with its context. What it binds is unknown. V lost 6 bases and J lost 0, with 16 bases in between. The V gene's germline CDR1 is SGHNT and CDR2 YYREEE (reference sequence). The CDR3 totals 15 residues. This entry is derived from a study of CD8+ T cells in alopecia areata. Study conclusions and caveats: Resident alphabeta T-cell populations of normal skin are likewise subject to sequencing in scalp samples.

RNA extraction was followed by reverse transcription into cDNA, which acted as the sequencing template. Generated by immunoSEQ multiplex PCR, the TCRdb table keeps only in-frame clones and is missing some. Found here are 150,000 to 200,000 clones, about 60% of them singletons; the top ten hold around 4.8%. The sequenced sample was CD4+ T cells sorted from blood. This TCR was recovered from a human donor in good health. The chain carries TRBV5-4 and TRBJ2-7, with D possibly being TRBD2 (5 bases). Written as DNA, the CDR3 is TGTGCCAGCAACGTTGGCGGGCAGAGCTCCTACGAGCAGTACTTC. The encoded protein is CASNVGGQSSYEQYF.